The 16 T cell receptor beta chains below were found in one sample sequenced in a study of control samples from healthy donors and cancer patients. Method: immunoSEQ multiplex PCR; TCRdb's copy keeps in-frame clones and lacks some. The sample yields about 51,000 clones, roughly 90% seen once. Sequencing was performed on PBMCs. Receptors were obtained from a man in his fifties or sixties with head and neck cancer.

The chain carries TRBV19 and TRBJ1-5, with 11 bases that match TRBD1. Germline V gene lookup returns CDR1 LNHDA and CDR2 SQIVND (reference sequence). The CDR3 is 17 residues long. The J segment lost 1 base and the V segment lost 3 bases, leaving 5 bases of the junction unmatched. The chain's CDR3 is CASSIRTGGRSNQPQHF. The CDR3 DNA follows: TGTGCCAGTAGTATTAGGACAGGGGGCCGGAGCAATCAGCCCCAGCATTTT.

The sample holds a few counts of this clone. The chain is built from TRBV7-9 and TRBJ1-4; a weak D match, TRBD1 (5 bases). Trimming pared 0 bases from V and 7 bases from J, leaving 12 bases between. CDR1 SEHNR and CDR2 FQNEAQ come from the germline V gene (reference sequence). The CDR3 covers 15 residues. For the CDR3, the DNA is TGTGCCAGCAGCTTAGCGCTAGCAGGGCGTGAAAAACTGTTTTTT. It yields the protein CASSLALAGREKLFF.

The CDR3: CLLLRGVETQYF. DNA of the CDR3: TGTCTCCTCCTTCGGGGGGTGGAGACCCAGTACTTC. This chain connects TRBV28 to TRBJ2-5; 7 nucleotides match TRBD2. This CDR3 comprises 12 residues. Germline loops: CDR1 MDHEN, CDR2 SYDVKM.

In DNA, the CDR3 is TGTGCCAGCAGTTACTCCGGGGGGGGAGGCTACACCTTC. It specifies CASSYSGGGGYTF. V is TRBV6-5 and J is TRBJ1-2; a weak D match, TRBD1 (5 bases). This CDR3 comprises 13 residues. Trimming removed 0 bases from V and 8 bases from J, with 10 bases in between. Germline CDR1 MNHEY, CDR2 SVGAGI.

The chain has TRBV5-6 and TRBJ2-7, with 9 bases identical to TRBD2. The CDR3 is made up of 15 amino acids. Losses at the gene ends were 6 bases for V and 1 base for J; bases not matched to a gene: 8. CDR1 is SGHDT and CDR2 is YYEEEE in the germline V gene. The CDR3 DNA reads as TGTGCCAGCACCTTACAAGCGGGGGGATCCTACGAGCAGTACTTC. Translation gives CASTLQAGGSYEQYF. Using reference TRBV5-6 and TRBJ2-7 for the parts outside the CDR3, the full variable domain is DAGVTQSPTHLIKTRGQQVTLRCSPKSGHDTVSWYQQALGQGPQFIFQYYEEEERQRGNFPDRFSGHQFPNYSSELNVNALLLGDSALYLCASTLQAGGSYEQYFGPGTRLTVT.

The chain uses TRBV28 and TRBJ2-1, with TRBD1 identical over 8 bases. V lost 3 bases and J lost 5; bases outside the gene matches: 3. CDR1 is MDHEN, CDR2 SYDVKM, per germline. The CDR3 is 14 amino acids. The CDR3 bases are TGTGCCAGCAGTTTCCGGACAGGGAACAATGAGCAGTTCTTC. Translated: CASSFRTGNNEQFF.

V usage is TRBV27 and J usage is TRBJ2-7, with D perhaps given as TRBD1 or TRBD2 (5 bases each). The CDR3 covers 16 residues. The germline gives CDR1 MNHEY, CDR2 SMNVEV (reference sequence). With 0 bases removed from V and 2 bases from J, the gap between germline ends came to 14 bases. The CDR3 DNA reads TGTGCCAGCAGTTTATCCTGGGGGTATCGACCCTACGAGCAGTACTTC. It encodes CASSLSWGYRPYEQYF.

Written as DNA, the CDR3 is TGTGCCAGCAGCCAAGCGGGCGGGGAGCTGTTTTTT. It specifies CASSQAGGELFF. The chain links TRBV14 to TRBJ2-2; D uncertain. The germline V and J ends were trimmed by 1 base and 7 bases, with 4 bases remaining between them. Germline V CDR1 and CDR2: SGHDN, FVKESK. This CDR3 is built from 12 residues.

The gene calls are TRBV6-4 and TRBJ2-1, with D perhaps being TRBD1 or TRBD2 (5 bases each). V dropped 5 bases and J dropped 3 bases, with 14 bases sitting between them. The CDR3 is 15 residues long. CDR1 is MRHNA and CDR2 is SNTAGT in the germline V gene. The CDR3 here is CASSPNRGDYNEQFF. For the CDR3, the DNA is TGTGCCAGCAGTCCCAATCGGGGCGACTACAATGAGCAGTTCTTC.

V and J are TRBV9 and TRBJ2-7, with D possibly being TRBD1 or TRBD2 (5 bases each). This CDR3 spans 14 amino acids. Germline-derived CDR1 and CDR2 are SGDLS and YYNGEE. V lost 4 bases and J 3 bases, leaving 14 bases between the germline ends. CDR3 sequence (DNA): TGTGCCAGCAGCCCCGTGGGGGACGGCTACGAGCAGTACTTC. As protein: CASSPVGDGYEQYF.

The V and J genes are TRBV24-1 and TRBJ2-1; 9 nucleotides match TRBD1. J was trimmed by 4 bases and V by 5 bases; bases with no gene match: 5. Germline V lookup: CDR1 KGHDR, CDR2 SFDVKD. The CDR3 contains 15 residues. The CDR3 protein is CATSVQDRGYNEQFF. In nucleotides, the CDR3 is TGTGCCACCAGTGTCCAGGACAGGGGTTACAATGAGCAGTTCTTC.

This chain connects TRBV29-1 to TRBJ2-2, with D possibly matching TRBD1 (5 bases). CDR1 and CDR2 (germline): SQVTM, ANQGSEA. The CDR3 is 15 amino acids. V lost 6 bases to trimming and J lost 5 bases, with 19 bases between them. CDR3 in amino acids: CSVPEQGDGTGELFF. The DNA of the CDR3 is TGCAGCGTCCCTGAGCAAGGGGATGGTACCGGGGAGCTGTTTTTT.

This chain joins TRBV6-5 and TRBJ1-3; D remains unclear. V shed 2 bases and J shed 0 bases, with 11 bases lying between them. Per germline, CDR1 MNHEY and CDR2 SVGAGI. This CDR3 spans 16 amino acids. CDR3 in amino acids: CASSYRMPDSGNTIYF. CDR3 sequence (DNA): TGTGCCAGCAGTTACCGTATGCCCGACTCTGGAAACACCATATATTTT.

In this sample, this clone turned up once. The chain joins TRBV4-3 to TRBJ1-4, with a possible D match to TRBD1 (5 bases). The CDR3 has 20 amino acids. CDR1 and CDR2 (germline): LGHNA, YSLEER. V lost 4 bases and J 4 bases, leaving 28 bases between the germline ends. CDR3 nucleotide sequence: TGCGCCAGCAGCCGGACCCCGGAAGGAGGGGCACAATGGGGTAATGAAAAACTGTTTTTT. Amino acids: CASSRTPEGGAQWGNEKLFF.

This clone was recorded only once. The rearrangement joins TRBV29-1 to TRBJ2-5; TRBD2 matches at 12 bases. This CDR3 contains 13 residues. The J segment lost 10 bases and the V segment lost 6 bases, leaving 9 bases of the junction unmatched. The germline CDR1 and CDR2 sequences are SQVTM and ANQGSEA. The CDR3 DNA is TGCAGCGTCGCTAGGACTAGCGGGGAGGGCCAGTACTTC. It codes for CSVARTSGEGQYF.

The rearrangement uses TRBV10-3 and TRBJ1-5; D is perhaps TRBD1 (6 bases). The CDR3 consists of 16 residues. Germline V gives CDR1 ENHRY, CDR2 SYGVKD. Trimming pared 10 bases from V and 0 bases from J, leaving 19 bases between. CDR3 protein: CATRPGQTDSNQPQHF. The CDR3 DNA sequence: TGTGCCACCCGGCCCGGACAGACTGATAGCAATCAGCCCCAGCATTTT.